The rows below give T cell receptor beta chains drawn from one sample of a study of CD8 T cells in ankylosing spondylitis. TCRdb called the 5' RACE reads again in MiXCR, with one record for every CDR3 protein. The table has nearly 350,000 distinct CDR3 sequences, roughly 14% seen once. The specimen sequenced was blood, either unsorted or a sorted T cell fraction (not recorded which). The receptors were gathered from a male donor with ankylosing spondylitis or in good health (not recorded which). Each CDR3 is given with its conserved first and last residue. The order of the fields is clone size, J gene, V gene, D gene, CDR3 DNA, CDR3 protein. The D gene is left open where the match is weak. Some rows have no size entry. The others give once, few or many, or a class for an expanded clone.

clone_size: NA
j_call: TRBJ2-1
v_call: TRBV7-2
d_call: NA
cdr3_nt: TGTGCCAGCAGCTCCCAAGCGTACGCCGGGGAGCAGTTCTTC
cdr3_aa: CASSSQAYAGEQFF

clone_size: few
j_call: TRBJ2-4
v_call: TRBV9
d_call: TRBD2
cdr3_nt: TGTGCCAGCAGCGGAGGCCTCGGAGCGGGGGCGGAAAACATTCAGTACTTC
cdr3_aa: CASSGGLGAGAENIQYF

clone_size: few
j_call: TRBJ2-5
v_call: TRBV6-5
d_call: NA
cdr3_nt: TGTGCCAGCAAACGGGAGACTGAGACCCAGTACTTC
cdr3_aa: CASKRETETQYF

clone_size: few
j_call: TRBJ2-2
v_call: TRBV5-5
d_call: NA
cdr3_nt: TGTGCCAGCAGCTACCAAGCGGGTGGCCTCACCGGGGAGCTGTTTTTT
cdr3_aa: CASSYQAGGLTGELFF

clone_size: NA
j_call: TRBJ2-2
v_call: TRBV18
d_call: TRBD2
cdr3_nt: TGTGCCAGCTCACCAACTACGGAGCGGGGGACCGGGGAGCTGTTTTTT
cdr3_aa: CASSPTTERGTGELFF

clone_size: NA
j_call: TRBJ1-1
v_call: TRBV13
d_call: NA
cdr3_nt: TGTGCCAGCAGCTCTACGACGTACACTGAAGCTTTCTTT
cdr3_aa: CASSSTTYTEAFF

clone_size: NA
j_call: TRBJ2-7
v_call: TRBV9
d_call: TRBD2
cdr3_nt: TGTGCCAGCAGCGTAGAAGCGGGACTGTACGAGCAGTACTTC
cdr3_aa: CASSVEAGLYEQYF

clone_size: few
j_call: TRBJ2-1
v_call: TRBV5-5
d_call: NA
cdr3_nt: TGTGCCAGCAGCCTCCAGGCCAACGGACAGACCAATGAGCAGTTCTTC
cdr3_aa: CASSLQANGQTNEQFF

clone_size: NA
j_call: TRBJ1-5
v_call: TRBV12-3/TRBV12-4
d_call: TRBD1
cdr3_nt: TGTGCCAGCAGTTTAGAGGGGGCTTCAAGCAATCAGCCCCAGCATTTT
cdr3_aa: CASSLEGASSNQPQHF

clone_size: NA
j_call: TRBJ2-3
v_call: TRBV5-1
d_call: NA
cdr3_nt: TGCGCCAGCAGCTTTGGACAGATCACAGATACGCAGTATTTT
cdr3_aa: CASSFGQITDTQYF

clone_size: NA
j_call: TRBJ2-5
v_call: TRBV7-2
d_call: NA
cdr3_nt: TGTGCCAGCAGCCCTAGGCGGGCCTTTCAAGAGACCCAGTACTTC
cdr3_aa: CASSPRRAFQETQYF

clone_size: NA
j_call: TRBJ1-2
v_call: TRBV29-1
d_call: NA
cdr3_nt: TGCAGCGTTCTGGGCAACGGCTACACCTTC
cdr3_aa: CSVLGNGYTF

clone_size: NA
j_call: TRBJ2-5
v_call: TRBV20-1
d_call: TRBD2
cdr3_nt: TGCAGTGTTTGGACTAGCGTGGGGACCCAGTACTTC
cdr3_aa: CSVWTSVGTQYF

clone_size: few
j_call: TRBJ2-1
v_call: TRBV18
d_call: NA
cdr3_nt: TGTGCCAGCTCACTCAATACTCCGACCCTTTACAATGAGCAGTTCTTC
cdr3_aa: CASSLNTPTLYNEQFF

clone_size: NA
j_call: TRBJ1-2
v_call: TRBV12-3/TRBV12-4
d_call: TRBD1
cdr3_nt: TGTGCCAGCAGTTTAGAAGTGGGACAGGGGGCAGATGGCTACACCTTC
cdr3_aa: CASSLEVGQGADGYTF

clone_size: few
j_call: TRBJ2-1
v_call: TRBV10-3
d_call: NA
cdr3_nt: TGTGCCATCAGTTTGGCTTCCTACAATGAGCAGTTCTTC
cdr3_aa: CAISLASYNEQFF

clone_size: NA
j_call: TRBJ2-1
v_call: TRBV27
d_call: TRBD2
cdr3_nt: TGTGCCAGCAGTCGATGGACTAGCAACGGTGAGCAGTTCTTC
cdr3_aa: CASSRWTSNGEQFF

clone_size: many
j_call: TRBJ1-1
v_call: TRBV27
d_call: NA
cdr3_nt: TGTGCCAGCAGTTTAAAGGGGCATACTGAAGCTTTCTTT
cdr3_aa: CASSLKGHTEAFF

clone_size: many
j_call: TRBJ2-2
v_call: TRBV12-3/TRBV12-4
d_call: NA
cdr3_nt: TGTGCCAGCAGTTTTAAGGGGGGGGGCACCGGGGAGCTGTTTTTT
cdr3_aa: CASSFKGGGTGELFF

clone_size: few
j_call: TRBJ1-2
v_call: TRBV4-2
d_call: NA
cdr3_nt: TGTGCCAGCAGCCAAGATTTGAAAGGACGGCCGTCCTATGGCTACACCTTC
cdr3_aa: CASSQDLKGRPSYGYTF

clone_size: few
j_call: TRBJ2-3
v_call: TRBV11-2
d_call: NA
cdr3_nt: TGTGCCAGCATCCTCGGGTCTACGGCGGTAAGCACAGATACGCAGTATTTT
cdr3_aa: CASILGSTAVSTDTQYF

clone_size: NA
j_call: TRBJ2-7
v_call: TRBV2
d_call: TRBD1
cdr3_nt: TGTGCCAGCAGGGAGAACCGGGACAGGGGGGTGCAGTACTTC
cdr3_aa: CASRENRDRGVQYF

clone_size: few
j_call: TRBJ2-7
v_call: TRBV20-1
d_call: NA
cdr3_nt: TGCAGTGCTATGTCCGGCTACGAGCAGTACTTC
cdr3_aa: CSAMSGYEQYF

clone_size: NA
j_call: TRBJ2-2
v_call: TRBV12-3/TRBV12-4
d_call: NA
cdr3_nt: TGTGCCAGCACTCTCTCAGGAAACACCGGGGAGCTGTTTTTT
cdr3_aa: CASTLSGNTGELFF

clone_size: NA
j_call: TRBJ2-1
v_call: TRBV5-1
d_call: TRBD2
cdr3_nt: TGCGCCAGCAGCTCGACCGTAACTAGCGGGAATGAGCAGTTCTTC
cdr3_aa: CASSSTVTSGNEQFF

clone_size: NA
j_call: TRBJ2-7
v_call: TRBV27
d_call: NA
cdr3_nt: TGTGCCAGCAGTACTGAACCACTAGGGACCGCGGGGGAGCAGTACTTC
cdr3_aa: CASSTEPLGTAGEQYF

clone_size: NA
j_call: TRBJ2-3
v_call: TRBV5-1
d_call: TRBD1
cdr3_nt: TGCGCCAGCAGCTTTGAGGGGGCTAGCACAGATACGCAGTATTTT
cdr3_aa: CASSFEGASTDTQYF

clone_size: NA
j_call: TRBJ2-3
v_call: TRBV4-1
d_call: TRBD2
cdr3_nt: TGCGCCAGCAGGGAACTAGCGGGAGCAGATACGCAGTATTTT
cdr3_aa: CASRELAGADTQYF

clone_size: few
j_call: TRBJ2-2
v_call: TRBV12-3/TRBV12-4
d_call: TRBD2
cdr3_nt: TGTGCCAGCAGTTTAGCCCGGGGGGGGACGAACACCGGGGAGCTGTTTTTT
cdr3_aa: CASSLARGGTNTGELFF

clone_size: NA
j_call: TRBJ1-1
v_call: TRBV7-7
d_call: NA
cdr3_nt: TGTGCCAGCAGCCCCGGGAGGGGATCCACTGAAGCTTTCTTT
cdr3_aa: CASSPGRGSTEAFF

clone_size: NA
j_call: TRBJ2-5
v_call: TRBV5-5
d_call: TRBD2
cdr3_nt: TGTGCCAGCACTCATTCCTTTCTAGCGGGGGAGGAGGAGACCCAGTACTTC
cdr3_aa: CASTHSFLAGEEETQYF

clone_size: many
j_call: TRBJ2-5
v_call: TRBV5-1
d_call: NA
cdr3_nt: TGCGCCAGCAGCTTTGAGGGAGGGGGTGGAAAGACCCAGTACTTC
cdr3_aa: CASSFEGGGGKTQYF

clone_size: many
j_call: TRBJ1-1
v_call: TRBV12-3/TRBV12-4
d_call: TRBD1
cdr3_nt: TGTGCCAGCAGTCGTTCAGGGGGCAGTAGGGACACTGAAGCTTTCTTT
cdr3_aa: CASSRSGGSRDTEAFF

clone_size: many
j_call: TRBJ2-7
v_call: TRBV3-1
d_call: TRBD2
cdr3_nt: TGTGCCAGCAGCCAGGGGGGGACTAGCTTCCCTGAAGAGTACTTC
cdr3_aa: CASSQGGTSFPEEYF

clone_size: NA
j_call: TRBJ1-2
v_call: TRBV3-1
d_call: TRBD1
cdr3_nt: TGTGCCAGCAGCCAAGATTTTACGACAGGGAACTATGGCTACACCTTC
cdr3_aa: CASSQDFTTGNYGYTF

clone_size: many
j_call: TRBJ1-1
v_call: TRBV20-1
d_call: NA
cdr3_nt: TGCAGTGCAAAAAAGGGGCGTGAAGCTTTCTTT
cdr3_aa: CSAKKGREAFF

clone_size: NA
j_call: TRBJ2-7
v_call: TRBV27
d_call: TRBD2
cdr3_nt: TGTGCCAGCAGTTTGCGGACTAGCGGAGACTACGAGCAGTACTTC
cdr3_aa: CASSLRTSGDYEQYF

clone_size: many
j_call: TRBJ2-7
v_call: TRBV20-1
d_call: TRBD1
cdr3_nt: TGCAGTGCTACGGGACAGGGGGCGTACGAGCAGTACTTC
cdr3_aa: CSATGQGAYEQYF

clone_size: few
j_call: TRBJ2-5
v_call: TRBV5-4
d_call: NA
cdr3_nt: TGTGCCAGCAGCTTGGAATTCACAGAGACCCAGTACTTC
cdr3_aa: CASSLEFTETQYF

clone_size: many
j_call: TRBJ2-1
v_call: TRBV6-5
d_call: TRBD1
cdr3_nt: TGTGCCAGCAGTTCCACCGGACAGGGTGGAAATGAGCAGTTCTTC
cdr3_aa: CASSSTGQGGNEQFF

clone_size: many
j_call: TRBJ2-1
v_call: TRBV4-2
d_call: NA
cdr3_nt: TGTGCCAGCAGCCAAGTAAACTTCCTCAATGAGCAGTTCTTC
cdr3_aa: CASSQVNFLNEQFF

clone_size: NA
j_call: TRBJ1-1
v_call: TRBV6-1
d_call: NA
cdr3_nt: TGTGCCAGCAGCCCTAACCGCCAGCCGAACACTGAAGCTTTCTTT
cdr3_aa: CASSPNRQPNTEAFF

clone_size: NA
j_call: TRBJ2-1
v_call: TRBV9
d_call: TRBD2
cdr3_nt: TGTGCCAGCAGCGTGGACCCGGGACTACGCTACAATGAGCAGTTCTTC
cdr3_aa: CASSVDPGLRYNEQFF

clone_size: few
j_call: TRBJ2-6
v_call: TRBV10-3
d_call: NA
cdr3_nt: TGTGCCATCAGTGAGGTGGGTCGCCCGATACTCTCTGGGGCCAACGTCCTGACTTTC
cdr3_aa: CAISEVGRPILSGANVLTF

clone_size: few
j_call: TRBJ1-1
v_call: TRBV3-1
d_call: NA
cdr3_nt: TGTGCCAGCAGCCACGACCTAGTCCATGGGGAAACTGAAGCTTTCTTT
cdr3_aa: CASSHDLVHGETEAFF

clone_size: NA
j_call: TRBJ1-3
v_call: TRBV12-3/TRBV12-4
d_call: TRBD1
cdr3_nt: TGTGCCAGCGGACAGGTCACCAACACCATATATTTT
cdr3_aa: CASGQVTNTIYF

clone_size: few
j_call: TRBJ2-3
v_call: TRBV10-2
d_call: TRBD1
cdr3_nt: TGCGCCAGCAGAGCTACCTGGGACAGGGGTTTAACAGATACGCAGTATTTT
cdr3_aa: CASRATWDRGLTDTQYF

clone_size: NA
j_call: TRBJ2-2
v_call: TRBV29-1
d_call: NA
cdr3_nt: TGCAGCGGAATACAAAACACCGGGGAGCTGTTTTTT
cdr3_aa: CSGIQNTGELFF

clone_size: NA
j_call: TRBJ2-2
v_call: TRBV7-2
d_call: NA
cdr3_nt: TGTGCCAGCAGCTTTATCGACCCCCCGAACACCGGGGAGCTGTTTTTT
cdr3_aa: CASSFIDPPNTGELFF

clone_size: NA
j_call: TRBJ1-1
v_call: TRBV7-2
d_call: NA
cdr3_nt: TGTGCCAGCAGCGATTTGGGCCTGGGCACTGAAGCTTTCTTT
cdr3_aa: CASSDLGLGTEAFF

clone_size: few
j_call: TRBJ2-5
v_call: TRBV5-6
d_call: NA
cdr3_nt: TGTGCCAGCAGCTTAAGGAGGGGGGGCGAAGAGACCCAGTACTTC
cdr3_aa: CASSLRRGGEETQYF

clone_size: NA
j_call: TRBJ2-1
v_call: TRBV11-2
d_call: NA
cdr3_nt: TGTGCCAGCAGCCCACAAGTGGGAGGAGGGCGGAGCTCCTACAATGAGCAGTTCTTC
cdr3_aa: CASSPQVGGGRSSYNEQFF

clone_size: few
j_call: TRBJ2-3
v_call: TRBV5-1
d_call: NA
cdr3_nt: TGCGCCAGCAGCTTGTCTAGAGGGTGGGTCGCAGATACGCAGTATTTT
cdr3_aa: CASSLSRGWVADTQYF